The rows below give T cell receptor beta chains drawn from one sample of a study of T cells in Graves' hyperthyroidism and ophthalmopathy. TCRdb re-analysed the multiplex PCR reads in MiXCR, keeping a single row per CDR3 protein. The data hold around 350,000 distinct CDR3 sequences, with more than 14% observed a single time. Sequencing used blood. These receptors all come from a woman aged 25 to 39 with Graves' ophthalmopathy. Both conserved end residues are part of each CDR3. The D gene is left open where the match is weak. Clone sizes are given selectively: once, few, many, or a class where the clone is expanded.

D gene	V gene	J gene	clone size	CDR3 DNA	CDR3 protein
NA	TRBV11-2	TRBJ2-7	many	TGTGCCAGCAGCAGGCGCGGACAACCGACCTACGAGCAGTACTTC	CASSRRGQPTYEQYF
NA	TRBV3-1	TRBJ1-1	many	TGTGCCAGCAGCCAAGATGTTGGGGAAGCTTTCTTT	CASSQDVGEAFF
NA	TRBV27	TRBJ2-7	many	TGTGCCAGCAGTCCCCGTCACTCCTACGAGCAGTACTTC	CASSPRHSYEQYF
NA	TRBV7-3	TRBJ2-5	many	TGTGCCAGCAGCCCTTTGGGGCCTGAAGAGACCCAGTACTTC	CASSPLGPEETQYF
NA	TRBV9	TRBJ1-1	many	TGTGCCAGCAGCGTCCGTTTATCGGACACTGAAGCTTTCTTT	CASSVRLSDTEAFF
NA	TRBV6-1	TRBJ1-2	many	TGTGCCAGCAGTCCCGACGGACACTATGGCTACACCTTC	CASSPDGHYGYTF
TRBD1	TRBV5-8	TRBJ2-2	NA	TGTGCCAGCAGCTTACCGGGACAGGGGGACACCGGGGAGCTGTTTTTT	CASSLPGQGDTGELFF
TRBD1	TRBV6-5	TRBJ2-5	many	TGTGCCAGCAGTTACGGGACAGGGATCCAAGAGACCCAGTACTTC	CASSYGTGIQETQYF
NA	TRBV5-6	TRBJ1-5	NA	TGTGCCAGCAGCTTGTATGGCCAGCCCCAGCATTTT	CASSLYGQPQHF
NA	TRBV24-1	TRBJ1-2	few	TGTGCCACCAGTGCGGACCCTAACTATGGCTACACCTTC	CATSADPNYGYTF
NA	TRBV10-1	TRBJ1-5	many	TGCGCCAGACCCCAGGTTAGAGAAGATCAGCCCCAGCATTTT	CARPQVREDQPQHF
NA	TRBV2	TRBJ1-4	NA	TGTGCCAGCAGTGAAGGCTTGGACCCCGCTAGAAAACTGTTTTTT	CASSEGLDPARKLFF
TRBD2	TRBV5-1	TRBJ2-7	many	TGCGCCAGCAGCTTGGCCCTCCCTAGCGGGGGGGCCCCCTACGAGCAGTACTTC	CASSLALPSGGAPYEQYF
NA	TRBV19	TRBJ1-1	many	TGTGCCAGTAGTATGTTAGGGCCGTACACTGAAGCTTTCTTT	CASSMLGPYTEAFF
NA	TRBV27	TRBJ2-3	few	TGTGCCAGCAGTTTAAGTGGCAGGGTAGGGCCAGATACGCAGTATTTT	CASSLSGRVGPDTQYF
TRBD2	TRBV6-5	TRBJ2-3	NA	TGTGCCGGCAGTGACTCGAGCGGGGGGGCCACAGATACGCAGTATTTT	CAGSDSSGGATDTQYF
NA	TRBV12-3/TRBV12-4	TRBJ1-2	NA	TGTGCCAGCAGCATAGGGGGTCGGTATGGCTACACCTTC	CASSIGGRYGYTF
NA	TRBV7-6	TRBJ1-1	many	TGTGCCAGCAGCTTAGGGGGCGCGAACACTGAAGCTTTCTTT	CASSLGGANTEAFF
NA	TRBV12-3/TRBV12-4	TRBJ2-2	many	TGTGCCAGCAGTTGGGAACAGGGAATCGGGGAGCTGTTTTTT	CASSWEQGIGELFF
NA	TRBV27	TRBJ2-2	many	TGTGCCAGCAAACGAACGAACGGGGAGCTGTTTTTT	CASKRTNGELFF
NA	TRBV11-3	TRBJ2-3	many	TGTGCCAGCAGCCTCGGAACATTTGGGGCCCAGTATTTT	CASSLGTFGAQYF
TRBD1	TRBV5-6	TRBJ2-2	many	TGTGCCAGCAGCGTAAGGACAGGGGCGTTTCCCGGGGAGCTGTTTTTT	CASSVRTGAFPGELFF
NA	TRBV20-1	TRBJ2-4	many	TGCAGTGCTCCTTCCCGACTTGGAAGGACCCCCCTAGCCAAAAACATTCAGTACTTC	CSAPSRLGRTPLAKNIQYF
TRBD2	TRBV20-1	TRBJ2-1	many	TGCAGTGCTGCCTCGCCCTTCGCGGGGGGGCCTTGGAATGAGCAGTTCTTC	CSAASPFAGGPWNEQFF
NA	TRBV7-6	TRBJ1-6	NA	TGTGCCAGCAGTGACTCCTATAATTCACCCCTCCACTTT	CASSDSYNSPLHF
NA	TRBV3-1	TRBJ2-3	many	TGTGCCAGCAGCCAGCTCACAGATACGCAGTATTTT	CASSQLTDTQYF
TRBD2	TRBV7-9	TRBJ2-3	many	TGTGCCAGCAGCTTATCGGGACTAGCGGGGCCAAGCACAGATACGCAGTATTTT	CASSLSGLAGPSTDTQYF
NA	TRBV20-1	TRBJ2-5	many	TGCAGTGCTAGAGTCCCGGGGGTCGTGGAGACCCAGTACTTC	CSARVPGVVETQYF
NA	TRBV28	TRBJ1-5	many	TGTGCCAGCAGTCGGAGGGGGATGAGCGGCAATCAGCCCCAGCATTTT	CASSRRGMSGNQPQHF
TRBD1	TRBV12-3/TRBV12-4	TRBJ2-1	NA	TGTGCCAGCACCTTACAGGGGGCGAATGAGCAGATCTTC	CASTLQGANEQIF
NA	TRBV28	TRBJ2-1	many	TGTGCCAGCAGTCTCTCTCCCTACTACAATGAGCAGTTCTTC	CASSLSPYYNEQFF
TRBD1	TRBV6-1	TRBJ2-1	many	TGTGCCAGCAGTTTGGACGCTGGGACAGACAATGAGCAGTTCTTC	CASSLDAGTDNEQFF
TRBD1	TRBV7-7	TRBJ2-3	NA	TGTGCTAGCAGCCCCTCGACAGGGGTTGGGATAGATACGCAGTATTTT	CASSPSTGVGIDTQYF
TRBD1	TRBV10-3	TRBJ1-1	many	TGTGCCATCACTGAAGGACAGGGGGCGACTGAAGCTTTCTTT	CAITEGQGATEAFF
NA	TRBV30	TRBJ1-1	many	TGTGCCTGGTCCCGAGGGGCAGCCAGTGAAGCTTTCTTT	CAWSRGAASEAFF
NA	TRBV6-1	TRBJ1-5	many	TGTGCCAGCAGTGCAGGGTCTAGAAATCAGCCCCAGCATTTT	CASSAGSRNQPQHF
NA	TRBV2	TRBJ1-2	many	TGTGCCAGCAGTGGAGGGCGGATGTATGGCTACACCTTC	CASSGGRMYGYTF
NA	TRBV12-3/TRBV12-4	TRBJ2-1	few	TGTGCCAGCAGTCCGAAAGGAGGTGGGGGGGCCCTGAGCTCCTACAATGAGCAGTTCTTC	CASSPKGGGGALSSYNEQFF
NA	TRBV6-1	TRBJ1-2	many	TGTGCCAGCATCCTCGGGACACCGTATGGCTACACCTTC	CASILGTPYGYTF
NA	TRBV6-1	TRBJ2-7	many	TGTGCCAGCAGTTTGTGGGCTTACGAGCAGTACTTC	CASSLWAYEQYF
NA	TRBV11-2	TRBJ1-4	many	TGTGCCAGCAGCTTTTCCGACAGGCTGCGGCAGTCTAATGAAAAACTGTTTTTT	CASSFSDRLRQSNEKLFF
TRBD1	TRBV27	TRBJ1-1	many	TGTGCCAGCAGACGACAGGGGGCGGCCACTGAAGCTTTCTTT	CASRRQGAATEAFF
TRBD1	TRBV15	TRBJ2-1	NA	TGTGCCACCAGCAGAGATTTCGGACAGGGGGAGTTCTTC	CATSRDFGQGEFF
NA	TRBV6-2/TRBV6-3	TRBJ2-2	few	TGTGCCAGCAGGACGTTCACCGGGGAGCTGTTTTTT	CASRTFTGELFF
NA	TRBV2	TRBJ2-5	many	TGTGCCAGCAGCACAAGAGGGGCTAGGGCGGAGACCCAGTACTTC	CASSTRGARAETQYF
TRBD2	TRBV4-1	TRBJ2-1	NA	TGCGCCAGCAGCCACAGCGGGGCTAACAATGAGCAGTTCTTC	CASSHSGANNEQFF
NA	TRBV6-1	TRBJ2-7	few	TGTGCCAGCAGTGTTGAACACAAAGGGTACGAGCAGTACTTC	CASSVEHKGYEQYF
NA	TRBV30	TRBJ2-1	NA	TGTGCCTGGAGTCCGAATGAAGGACCACCAAATGAGCAGTTCTTC	CAWSPNEGPPNEQFF
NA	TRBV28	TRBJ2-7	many	TGTGCCAGCAGTTTAGAGGGGACCTACGAGCAGTACTTC	CASSLEGTYEQYF
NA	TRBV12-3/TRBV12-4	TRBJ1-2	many	TGTGCCAGCACGGGGTTGGGGTATGGCTACACCTTC	CASTGLGYGYTF